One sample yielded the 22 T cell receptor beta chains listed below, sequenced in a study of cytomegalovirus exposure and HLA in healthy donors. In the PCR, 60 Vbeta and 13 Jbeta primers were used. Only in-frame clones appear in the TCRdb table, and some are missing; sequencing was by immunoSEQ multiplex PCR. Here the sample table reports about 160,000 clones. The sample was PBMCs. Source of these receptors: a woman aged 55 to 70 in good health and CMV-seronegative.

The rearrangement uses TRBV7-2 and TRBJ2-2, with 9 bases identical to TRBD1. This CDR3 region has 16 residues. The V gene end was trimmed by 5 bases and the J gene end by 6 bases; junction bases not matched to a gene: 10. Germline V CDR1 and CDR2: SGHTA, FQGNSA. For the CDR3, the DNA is TGTGCCAGCAGCCACGGGACAGGGTACAGGGCCGGGGAGCTGTTTTTT. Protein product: CASSHGTGYRAGELFF.

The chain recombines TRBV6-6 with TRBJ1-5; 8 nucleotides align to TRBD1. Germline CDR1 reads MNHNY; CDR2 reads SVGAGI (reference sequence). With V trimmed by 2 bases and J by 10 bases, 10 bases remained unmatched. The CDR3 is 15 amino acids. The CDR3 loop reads CASSYQEGQVPPQHF. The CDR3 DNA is TGTGCCAGCAGTTACCAGGAGGGACAGGTCCCCCCCCAGCATTTT.

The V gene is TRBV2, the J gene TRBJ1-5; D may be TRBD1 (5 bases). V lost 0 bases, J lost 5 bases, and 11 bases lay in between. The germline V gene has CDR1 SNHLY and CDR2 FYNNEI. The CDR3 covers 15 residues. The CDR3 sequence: CASSEARGGHQPQHF. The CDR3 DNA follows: TGTGCCAGCAGTGAAGCAAGGGGAGGGCATCAGCCCCAGCATTTT.

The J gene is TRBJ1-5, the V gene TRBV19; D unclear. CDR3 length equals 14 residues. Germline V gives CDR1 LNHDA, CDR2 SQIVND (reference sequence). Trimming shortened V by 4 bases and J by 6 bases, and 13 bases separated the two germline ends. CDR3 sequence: CASSRTGSAQPQHF. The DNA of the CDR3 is TGTGCCAGTAGTAGGACGGGGAGTGCTCAGCCCCAGCATTTT.

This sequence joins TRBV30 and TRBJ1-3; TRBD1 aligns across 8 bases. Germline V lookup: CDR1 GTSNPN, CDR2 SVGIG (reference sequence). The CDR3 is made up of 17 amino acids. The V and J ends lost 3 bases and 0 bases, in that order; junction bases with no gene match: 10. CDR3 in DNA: TGTGCCTGGAGAGAGGGTTGGGGACAGGTCTCTGGAAACACCATATATTTT. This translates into CAWREGWGQVSGNTIYF.

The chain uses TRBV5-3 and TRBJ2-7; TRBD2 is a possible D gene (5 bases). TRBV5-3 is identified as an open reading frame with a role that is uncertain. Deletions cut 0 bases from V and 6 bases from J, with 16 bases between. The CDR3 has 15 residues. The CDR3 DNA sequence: TGTGCCAGAAGCTTGGTACTAGATCTGTACTGCGAGCAGTACTTC. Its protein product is CARSLVLDLYCEQYF.

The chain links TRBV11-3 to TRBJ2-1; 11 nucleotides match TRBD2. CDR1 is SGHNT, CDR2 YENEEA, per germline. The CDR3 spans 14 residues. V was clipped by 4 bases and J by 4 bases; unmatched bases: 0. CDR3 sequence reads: CASSSSGRYNEQFF. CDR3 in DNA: TGTGCCAGCAGCTCTAGCGGGAGGTACAATGAGCAGTTCTTC.

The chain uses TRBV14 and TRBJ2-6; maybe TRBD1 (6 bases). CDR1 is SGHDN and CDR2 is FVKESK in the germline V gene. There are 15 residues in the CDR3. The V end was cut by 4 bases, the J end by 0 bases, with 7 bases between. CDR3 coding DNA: TGTGCCAGCAGCCGAGGGGGCTCTGGGGCCAACGTCCTGACTTTC. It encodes CASSRGGSGANVLTF.

CDR3 nucleotides: TGTGCCAGCAGCTTTATGGAGGGTAGTAGGTACACCGGGGAGCTGTTTTTT. It codes for CASSFMEGSRYTGELFF. V and J are TRBV7-9 and TRBJ2-2, with a possible D match to TRBD2 (6 bases). Germline V gene sequence: CDR1 SEHNR, CDR2 FQNEAQ (reference sequence). V lost 3 bases and J lost 3, with 17 bases in between. The CDR3 covers 17 residues. Based on the CDR3 plus reference TRBV7-9 and TRBJ2-2, the full variable domain is DTGVSQNPRHKITKRGQNVTFRCDPISEHNRLYWYRQTLGQGPEFLTYFQNEAQLEKSRLLSDRFSAERPKGSFSTLEIQRTEQGDSAMYLCASSFMEGSRYTGELFFGEGSRLTVL.

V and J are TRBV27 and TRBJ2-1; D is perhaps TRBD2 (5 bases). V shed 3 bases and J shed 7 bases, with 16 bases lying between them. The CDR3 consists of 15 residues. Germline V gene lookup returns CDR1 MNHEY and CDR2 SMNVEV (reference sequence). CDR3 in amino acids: CASSLRVPEANEQFF. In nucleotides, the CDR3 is TGTGCCAGCAGTTTGAGGGTACCAGAAGCAAATGAGCAGTTCTTC.

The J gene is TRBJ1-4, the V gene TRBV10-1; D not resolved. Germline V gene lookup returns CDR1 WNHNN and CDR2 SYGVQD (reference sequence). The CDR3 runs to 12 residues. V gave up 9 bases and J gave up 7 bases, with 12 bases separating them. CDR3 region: CASPGRSEKLFF. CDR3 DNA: TGCGCCAGTCCCGGGAGGAGTGAAAAACTGTTTTTT.

The CDR3 region has the DNA TGTGCCAGCAGCGTAGATGCAGGTACTGGAAACACCATATATTTT. Translating it yields CASSVDAGTGNTIYF. The gene calls are TRBV9 and TRBJ1-3, with no clear D. The CDR3 is made up of 15 amino acids. The germline V and J ends were trimmed by 0 bases and 2 bases, with 9 bases remaining between them. The germline gives CDR1 SGDLS, CDR2 YYNGEE.

The CDR3 region has the DNA TGTGCCAGCAAACCCACAGGGCCGGGCTACACCTTC. It encodes CASKPTGPGYTF. The chain links TRBV2 to TRBJ1-2; TRBD1 is a possible D gene (6 bases). This CDR3 is built from 12 residues. V lost 7 bases and J lost 8, with 14 bases in between. In germline, CDR1 is SNHLY, CDR2 FYNNEI.

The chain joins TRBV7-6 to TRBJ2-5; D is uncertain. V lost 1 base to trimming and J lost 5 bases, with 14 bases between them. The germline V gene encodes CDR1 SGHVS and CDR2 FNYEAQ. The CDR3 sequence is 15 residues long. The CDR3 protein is CASSLDRHPIETQYF. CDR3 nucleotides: TGTGCCAGCAGCTTAGACAGACACCCCATTGAGACCCAGTACTTC.

CDR3 amino acids: CASRPTANYGYTF. In DNA form, the CDR3 reads TGTGCCAGCAGGCCGACAGCGAACTATGGCTACACCTTC. V usage is TRBV5-4 and J usage is TRBJ1-2; D is perhaps TRBD1 (5 bases). The CDR3 runs 13 residues. Per germline, CDR1 SGHNT and CDR2 YYREEE (reference sequence). Trimming stripped 5 bases from V and 2 bases from J, with 10 bases between.

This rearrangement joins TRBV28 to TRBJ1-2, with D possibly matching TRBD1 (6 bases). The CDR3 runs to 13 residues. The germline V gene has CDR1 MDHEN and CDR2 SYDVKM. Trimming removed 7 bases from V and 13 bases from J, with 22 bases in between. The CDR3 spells CASTLLQGNQLTF. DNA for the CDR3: TGTGCCAGCACTCTGTTACAGGGAAATCAGCTCACCTTC.

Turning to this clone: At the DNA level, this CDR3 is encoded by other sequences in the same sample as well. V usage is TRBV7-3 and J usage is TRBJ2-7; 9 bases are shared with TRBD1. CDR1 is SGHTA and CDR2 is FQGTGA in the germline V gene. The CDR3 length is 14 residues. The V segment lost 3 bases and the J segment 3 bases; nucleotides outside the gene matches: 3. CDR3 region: CASSLGQGRYEQYF. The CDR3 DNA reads TGTGCCAGCAGCTTGGGACAGGGTCGCTACGAGCAGTACTTC.

For the CDR3, the DNA is TGTGCCAGCAGCTTGGGGCGGGACAGAAATCAGCCCCAGCATTTT. This codes for CASSLGRDRNQPQHF. The rearrangement links TRBV5-8 to TRBJ1-5, with 7 bases aligning to TRBD1. Germline CDR1 is SGHTS and CDR2 is YDEGEE. The CDR3 runs to 15 residues. V was clipped by 0 bases and J by 4 bases; unmatched bases: 4.

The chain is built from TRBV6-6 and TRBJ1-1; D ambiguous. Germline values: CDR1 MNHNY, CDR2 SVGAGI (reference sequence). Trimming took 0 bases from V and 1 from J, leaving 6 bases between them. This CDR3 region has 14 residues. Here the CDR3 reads CASSYSAENTEAFF. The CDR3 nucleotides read TGTGCCAGCAGTTACTCGGCCGAGAACACTGAAGCTTTCTTT.

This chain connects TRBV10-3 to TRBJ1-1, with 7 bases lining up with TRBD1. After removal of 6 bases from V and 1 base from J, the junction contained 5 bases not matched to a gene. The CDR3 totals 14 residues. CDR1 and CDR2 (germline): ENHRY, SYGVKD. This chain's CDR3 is CAIRETGENTEAFF. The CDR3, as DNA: TGTGCCATCAGGGAAACAGGGGAGAACACTGAAGCTTTCTTT.

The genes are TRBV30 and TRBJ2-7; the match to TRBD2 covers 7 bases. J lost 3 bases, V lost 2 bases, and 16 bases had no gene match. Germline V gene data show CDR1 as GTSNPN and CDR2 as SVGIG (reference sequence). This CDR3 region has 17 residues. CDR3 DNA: TGTGCCTGGAGTCCAACGGGGGGAAGCGGCTTTTACTACGAGCAGTACTTC. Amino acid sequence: CAWSPTGGSGFYYEQYF.

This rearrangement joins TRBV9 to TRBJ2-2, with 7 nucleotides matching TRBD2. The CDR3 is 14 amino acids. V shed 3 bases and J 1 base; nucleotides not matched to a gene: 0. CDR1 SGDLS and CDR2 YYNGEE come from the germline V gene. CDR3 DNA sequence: TGTGCCAGCAGCGGGGAGGGGAACACCGGGGAGCTGTTTTTT. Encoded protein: CASSGEGNTGELFF.